These T cell receptor beta chains were read from a single sample in a study of cytomegalovirus exposure and HLA in healthy donors. The table came from immunoSEQ multiplex PCR; TCRdb's copy has only in-frame clones and leaves some out. This table has 200,000 or so clones, around 85% appearing once. Sequences were obtained from PBMCs. The receptor source for this set is a man between 35 and 55 years old in good health and CMV-seropositive. Both conserved end residues are part of each CDR3. A D gene is named only where the DNA matches it firmly. The size of a clone is reported for some rows only, either as once, few or many, or as a class for expanded clones.

>TRBJ1-4|NA|TRBV4-1|NA
CASSQVGQGPEKLFF
TGCGCCAGCAGCCAAGTGGGCCAGGGTCCGGAAAAACTGTTTTTT
>TRBJ1-1|NA|TRBV9|once
CASSVGGRRGTEAFF
TGTGCCAGCAGCGTAGGGGGTCGTCGGGGCACTGAAGCTTTCTTT
>TRBJ2-2|TRBD2|TRBV4-1|NA
CASSQHGGASGTGELFF
TGCGCCAGCAGCCAACACGGGGGGGCATCGGGCACCGGGGAGCTGTTTTTT
>TRBJ2-2|NA|TRBV28|NA
CASSYQTGELFF
TGTGCCAGCAGCTATCAAACCGGGGAGCTGTTTTTT
>TRBJ1-2|NA|TRBV9|NA
CASSASMAGYTF
TGTGCCAGCAGCGCGTCCATGGCCGGCTACACCTTC
>TRBJ2-5|TRBD1|TRBV27|NA
CASSLFQGAGETQYF
TGTGCCAGCAGTTTATTCCAGGGGGCGGGAGAGACCCAGTACTTC
>TRBJ2-1|NA|TRBV29-1|once
CSAPGRTDYNEQFF
TGCAGCGCCCCAGGCCGGACAGACTACAATGAGCAGTTCTTC
>TRBJ2-7|TRBD1|TRBV5-4|few
CASSPTGSVEQYF
TGTGCCAGCAGCCCGACAGGGTCGGTCGAGCAGTACTTC
>TRBJ2-7|TRBD1|TRBV9|NA
CASSVRGGQTYYEQYF
TGTGCCAGCAGCGTACGAGGGGGCCAAACCTACTACGAGCAGTACTTC
>TRBJ1-5|NA|TRBV30|NA
CACSIEERPQHF
TGTGCCTGTTCAATTGAGGAGAGGCCCCAGCATTTT
>TRBJ1-2|NA|TRBV7-8|NA
CASSLGSPKGGYGYTF
TGTGCCAGCAGCTTAGGCAGCCCCAAAGGGGGCTATGGCTACACCTTC
>TRBJ1-1|NA|TRBV28|NA
CASSTVHRAEAFF
TGTGCCAGCAGTACAGTTCACAGGGCTGAAGCTTTCTTT
>TRBJ2-7|TRBD1|TRBV19|NA
CASSIDRGRGEQYF
TGTGCCAGTAGTATCGACAGGGGGCGTGGGGAGCAGTACTTC
>TRBJ2-3|NA|TRBV30|NA
CAWREMGADTQYF
TGTGCCTGGAGAGAAATGGGGGCGGATACGCAGTATTTT
>TRBJ1-1|NA|TRBV5-4|NA
CASSLPTEGTEAFF
TGTGCCAGCAGCCTACCGACAGAAGGCACTGAAGCTTTCTTT
>TRBJ1-3|TRBD1|TRBV4-3|NA
CASSQDREGTIYF
TGCGCCAGCAGCCAGGACAGGGAGGGCACCATATATTTT
>TRBJ1-1|NA|TRBV28|NA
CASSLGGKGGNTEAFF
TGTGCCAGCAGTTTAGGGGGGAAGGGCGGAAACACTGAAGCTTTCTTT
>TRBJ2-5|TRBD2|TRBV7-3|once
CASSFTSVQTQYF
TGTGCCAGCAGCTTCACTAGCGTGCAGACCCAGTACTTC
>TRBJ1-5|NA|TRBV27|NA
CASSFIGKADQPQHF
TGTGCCAGCAGTTTTATCGGTAAGGCGGATCAGCCCCAGCATTTT
>TRBJ1-2|TRBD1|TRBV7-2|NA
CASSSSTGAVPFYGYTF
TGTGCCAGCAGCTCGTCGACAGGGGCCGTCCCTTTTTATGGCTACACCTTC
>TRBJ1-3|NA|TRBV6-6|medium-sized
CASRQGNTIYF
TGTGCCAGCAGACAGGGAAACACCATATATTTT
>TRBJ1-1|TRBD1|TRBV9|NA
CASSPWTGRNTEAFF
TGTGCCAGCAGCCCATGGACAGGCAGGAACACTGAAGCTTTCTTT
>TRBJ2-7|TRBD2|TRBV5-1|NA
CASSITSGGPLAYF
TGCGCCAGCAGCATTACTAGCGGGGGGCCATTAGCGTACTTC
>TRBJ2-7|TRBD1|TRBV4-1|NA
CASSEDRAYEQYF
TGCGCCAGCAGCGAAGACAGGGCATACGAGCAGTACTTC
>TRBJ2-3|TRBD1|TRBV27|NA
CASIPLRTGLTDTQYF
TGTGCCAGCATACCGCTTCGGACAGGGTTGACAGATACGCAGTATTTT
>TRBJ2-1|TRBD1|TRBV4-1|once
CASSRQGTNEQFF
TGCGCCAGCAGCCGACAGGGGACCAATGAGCAGTTCTTC
>TRBJ1-1|TRBD1|TRBV6-5|few
CASSYRTGYTEAFF
TGTGCCAGCAGTTACCGGACAGGGTACACTGAAGCTTTCTTT
>TRBJ2-7|TRBD2|TRBV5-4|NA
CASSWTSGGLYEQYF
TGTGCCAGCAGCTGGACTAGCGGGGGGCTGTACGAGCAGTACTTC
>TRBJ1-3|TRBD1|TRBV30|NA
CAWSSLTGGPFSGNTIYF
TGTGCCTGGAGTTCCCTGACAGGGGGCCCGTTCTCTGGAAACACCATATATTTT
>TRBJ2-1|NA|TRBV4-3|NA
CASSRDKGSYNEQFF
TGCGCCAGCAGCCGGGACAAGGGCTCCTACAATGAGCAGTTCTTC
>TRBJ2-7|TRBD1|TRBV6-4|NA
CASSDWTGTAEQYF
TGTGCCAGCAGTGACTGGACAGGCACCGCCGAGCAGTACTTC
>TRBJ1-6|NA|TRBV5-7|few
CASRPTRAGSPLHF
TGTGCCAGCAGGCCGACACGCGCGGGATCACCCCTCCACTTT
>TRBJ2-1|NA|TRBV7-2|NA
CASSYRRLNEQFF
TGTGCCAGCAGCTACCGGCGGCTCAATGAGCAGTTCTTC
>TRBJ1-1|TRBD1|TRBV7-8|once
CASSWTGESPEAFF
TGTGCCAGCAGCTGGACAGGGGAATCACCTGAAGCTTTCTTT
>TRBJ1-1|NA|TRBV5-6|NA
CASSTPRAMNTEAFF
TGTGCCAGCAGCACTCCCAGGGCTATGAACACTGAAGCTTTCTTT
>TRBJ2-5|NA|TRBV27|NA
CASSANLRGETQYF
TGTGCCAGCAGTGCCAACCTCAGGGGAGAGACCCAGTACTTC
>TRBJ2-5|NA|TRBV7-8|NA
CASSLGWGRQSETQYF
TGTGCCAGCAGCCTCGGCTGGGGGCGTCAGTCAGAGACCCAGTACTTC
>TRBJ1-3|NA|TRBV18|NA
CASSPQGSGNTIYF
TGTGCCAGCTCACCACAGGGGTCGGGAAACACCATATATTTT
>TRBJ2-2|NA|TRBV28|once
CASSFWTANTGELFF
TGTGCCAGCAGTTTCTGGACAGCCAACACCGGGGAGCTGTTTTTT